What follows are 28 T cell receptor beta chains derived from one specimen sequenced in a study of tumor and adjacent non-tumor tissue in lung cancer (dated by TCRdb to the late 2010s). Bulk unsorted tissue served as the source for RNA extraction, and RNA quality was assessed using a NanoDrop ND-1000 and an Agilent 2100. Normal lung samples were distant non-tumor tissue taken more than 3 cm from the tumor edge. Library construction relied on multiplex PCR. For sequencing, an Illumina HiSeq 2500 was employed. TCRbeta libraries were constructed through three rounds of nested PCR with primers (Table S4) according to protocols adapted from ARM-PCR. The raw public reads went through TCRdb reprocessing: fastp at Q25, MiXCR clone calling, in-frame beta chains kept. Each entry merges the rows of one CDR3 protein and shows their most common DNA and genes. The sample contains fewer than 100,000 distinct CDR3 sequences, more than 80% of them found a single time. Roughly half of the sample is held by the ten biggest clonotypes.

The sequencing input was distant non-tumor lung tissue. These receptors were collected from a man in his fifties or sixties with non-small cell lung cancer.

The chain couples TRBV11-2 to TRBJ1-1; D gene unclear. The CDR3 covers 13 residues. Germline V gives CDR1 SGHAT, CDR2 FQNNGV. The CDR3 here is CSNSLQGGREAFF. CDR3 in DNA: TGTTCCAACAGCTTGCAAGGAGGTCGTGAAGCTTTCTTT.

V gene TRBV11-1 combines with J gene TRBJ2-3; the D is unclear. The CDR3 contains 12 residues. The V and J ends lost 8 bases and 6 bases respectively, with 12 bases between them. Germline V gene lookup returns CDR1 SGHAT and CDR2 FQDESV (reference sequence). CDR3 sequence: CASDLSYDTQYF. In DNA, the CDR3 is TGTGCCAGCGACTTATCGTACGATACGCAGTATTTT. The entire variable domain, with the rest obtained from reference TRBV11-1 and TRBJ2-3, is as follows: EAEVAQSPRYKITEKSQAVAFWCDPISGHATLYWYRQILGQGPELLVQFQDESVVDDSQLPKDRFSAERLKGVDSTLKIQPAELGDSAMYLCASDLSYDTQYFGPGTRLTVL.

To note about this clonotype: The CDR3 end shows no conserved phenylalanine or tryptophan, and so a read error is likely. This sequence joins TRBV11-2 and TRBJ2-5; TRBD2 might be the D (7 bases). CDR1 and CDR2 (germline): SGHAT, FQNNGV. The CDR3 contains 16 residues. The CDR3 DNA follows: TGTGCAAGCAGCTTCACAATGGGGGGGCCAAAGGAGACCCAGTACTTA. This sequence encodes CASSFTMGGPKETQYL.

The V call is TRBV4-1, the J call TRBJ1-1; possible D gene TRBD1, 5 bases. Germline V lookup: CDR1 MGHRA, CDR2 YSYEKL. V shed 1 base and J shed 4 bases, with 13 bases lying between them. CDR3 length: 15 residues. CDR3 in amino acids: CASSQVPGRGTEAFF. CDR3 DNA sequence: TGCGCCAGCAGCCAAGTTCCAGGGCGTGGCACTGAAGCTTTCTTT.

Notes on this clonotype: At one end, the junction sequence differs from germline, possibly due to a read error. The chain carries TRBV5-6 and TRBJ1-1, with a possible D match to TRBD1 (5 bases). The CDR3 extends over 13 amino acids. CDR1 and CDR2 from the germline V gene are SGHDT and YYEEEE. CDR3 protein: CVSTLLQGNEAFF. The CDR3 DNA follows: TGTGTCAGCACCTTGCTTCAGGGCAATGAAGCTTTCTTT.

A remark on this clonotype: The junction differs from germline at one of its ends, possibly a read error. The CDR3 sequence: CASSLSGGFGNTICF. The CDR3 DNA reads TGTGCCAGCAGCTTATCAGGCGGCTTCGGAAACACCATATGTTTT. This chain joins TRBV7-3 and TRBJ1-3; D call uncertain. Per germline, CDR1 SGHTA and CDR2 FQGTGA. The CDR3 contains 15 residues.

This clonotype was found a few times. This sequence may be a read error, since a much larger clone differs from it by one base. V gene TRBV28 combines with J gene TRBJ2-1, with D possibly being TRBD2 (6 bases). Germline values: CDR1 MDHEN, CDR2 SYDVKM. This CDR3 spans 15 amino acids. Deletions cut 7 bases from V and 4 bases from J, with 17 bases between. The CDR3 loop reads CASIRAGRVYNEQFF. The CDR3 DNA reads as TGTGCCAGCATCAGAGCGGGCCGGGTTTACAATGAGCAGTTCTTC. The full variable domain, rest sourced from reference TRBV28 and TRBJ2-1, is DVKVTQSSRYLVKRTGEKVFLECVQDMDHENMFWYRQDPGLGLRLIYFSYDVKMKEKGDIPEGYSVSREKKERFSLILESASTNQTSMYLCASIRAGRVYNEQFFGPGTRLTVL.

This clonotype was recorded once. Given a much more abundant clone one base away, this may be a read error. The chain employs TRBV5-4 and TRBJ1-6; 7 positions match TRBD1. Per germline, CDR1 SGHNT and CDR2 YYREEE (reference sequence). This CDR3 is 15 amino acids long. For the CDR3, the DNA is TGTACCAGCAGCTTGGACACAGGGGTAGGTTCACCCCTCCACTTT. Translated, it gives CTSSLDTGVGSPLHF.

In the case of this clonotype: The junction shows a germline mismatch at one end, possibly a read error. The chain employs TRBV29-1 and TRBJ2-3; TRBD2 aligns across 7 bases. Germline values: CDR1 SQVTM, CDR2 ANQGSEA. The CDR3 runs to 17 residues. The CDR3 protein is CSVDRPGGGVHTYTQYF. CDR3 DNA sequence: TGCAGCGTTGATCGTCCGGGGGGAGGGGTGCACACATATACGCAGTATTTT.

The sample holds a few counts of this clonotype. The chain recombines TRBV11-2 with TRBJ2-6; possible D gene TRBD1, 5 bases. The CDR3 has 14 amino acids. Germline V CDR1 and CDR2: SGHAT, FQNNGV. DNA for the CDR3: TGTGTCATCAGTCCTATGTCTGGGGCCAACCTCCGGACTTTC. Translating gives CVISPMSGANLRTF.

For this clonotype: No conserved phenylalanine or tryptophan is present at the end of the CDR3, so a read error is the likely explanation. CDR3 amino acids: CASSRQSNTGKLFL. Here the CDR3 DNA reads TGCGCCAGCAGTAGACAATCGAACACCGGGAAGCTGTTTCTT. This chain links TRBV10-1 with TRBJ2-2; TRBD2 might be the D (5 bases). CDR3 length: 14 residues. CDR1 WNHNN and CDR2 SYGVQD come from the germline V gene (reference sequence).

Of note for this clonotype: One end of the junction does not line up with germline, which may come from a read error. The V call is TRBV7-9, the J call TRBJ2-7; 7 bases fit TRBD1. Germline loops: CDR1 SEHNR, CDR2 FQNEAQ (reference sequence). The CDR3 consists of 14 residues. Here the CDR3 reads CASNLDRHSYKQYF. In nucleotides, the CDR3 is TGTGCCAGCAACCTGGACAGGCACTCCTACAAGCAGTACTTC.

This clonotype was detected only a few times. This clone may be a read error of a much larger clone one base away. V is TRBV5-1 and J is TRBJ2-5, with TRBD1 matching 9 bases. This CDR3 is 14 amino acids long. Germline trimming cut 4 bases from V and 4 bases from J; bases unmatched to any gene: 5. CDR1 is SGHRS and CDR2 is YFSETQ in the germline V gene. The DNA for the CDR3 is TGCGCCAGCAGCGTACAGGGGGCTCGAGAGACCCAGTACTTC. This translates into CASSVQGARETQYF. The whole variable domain, filled in from reference TRBV5-1 and TRBJ2-5, reads KAGVTQTPRYLIKTRGQQVTLSCSPISGHRSVSWYQQTPGQGLQFLFEYFSETQRNKGNFPGRFSGRQFSNSRSEMNVSTLELGDSALYLCASSVQGARETQYFGPGTRLLVL.

In regard to this clonotype: With a much larger clone just one base away, this may be a read error. The CDR3 reads CASSSLQPNRIYEQYF. The CDR3 DNA reads TGTGCCAGCAGTTCCCTACAACCCAATCGGATCTACGAGCAGTACTTC. The rearrangement uses TRBV28 and TRBJ2-7; D is unclear. The CDR3 has 16 residues. Germline V lookup: CDR1 MDHEN, CDR2 SYDVKM. V was cut by 4 bases and J by 3 bases, with 19 bases left in between.

Worth noting for this clonotype: The conserved phenylalanine or tryptophan is not found at the CDR3 terminus, so this likely reflects a read error. The chain employs TRBV4-3 and TRBJ2-3; 8 bases fit TRBD1. The CDR3 loop spans 17 amino acids. The germline V gene has CDR1 LGHNA and CDR2 YSLEER. CDR3 loop: CTSSRQVGTGLTDTQYS. CDR3 bases: TGCACCAGCAGCCGCCAGGTCGGGACAGGACTCACAGATACGCAGTATTCT.

About this clonotype itself: At one boundary the junction diverges from the germline segment, which might be a read error. This chain links TRBV6-5 with TRBJ1-5; 8 bases align to TRBD1. The germline CDR1 and CDR2 sequences are MNHEY and SVGAGI. This CDR3 region has 15 residues. The CDR3 loop reads CVSSYSGQGTQPQHF. The CDR3, as DNA: TGTGTCAGCAGTTACAGTGGACAGGGTACTCAGCCCCAGCATTTC.

On this clonotype itself: Possible read error: a much larger clone is one base away. The chain combines TRBV11-2 with TRBJ2-1; D uncertain. The ends were cut back, 6 bases at V and 1 base at J, with 13 bases in the middle. The V gene's germline CDR1 is SGHAT and CDR2 FQNNGV. The CDR3 loop spans 15 amino acids. CDR3 sequence: CASRPHGKSYNEQFF. The DNA of the CDR3 is TGTGCCAGCAGACCTCACGGCAAATCCTACAATGAGCAGTTCTTC.

The chain uses TRBV12-3 or TRBV12-4 and TRBJ2-3; D gene unclear. This CDR3 is 12 amino acids long. V lost 4 bases, J lost 2 bases, and 4 bases lay in between. The CDR3, as DNA: TGTGCCAGCAGTTCTTTCACAGATACGCAGTATTTT. Residues: CASSSFTDTQYF.

In its sample, this clonotype was seen a few times. With a much larger clone just one base away, this may be a read error. The V call is TRBV6-2 or TRBV6-3, the J call TRBJ1-5, with TRBD1 as a possible D gene (6 bases). This CDR3 has 14 amino acids. The germline CDR1 and CDR2 sequences are MNHEY and SVGEGT. Trimming took off 7 bases at V and 9 bases at J, with 19 bases between the two ends. The CDR3 bases are TGTGCCAGCACCAAAGGGGGATCGTATCGGCCCCAGCATTTT. Translating it yields CASTKGGSYRPQHF.

This clonotype showed up just once. The junction departs from the called germline gene at one end, perhaps through a read error. The rearrangement uses TRBV20-1 and TRBJ2-7; 9 bases map to TRBD2. This CDR3 is 16 amino acids long. Germline V lookup: CDR1 DFQATT, CDR2 SNEGSKA (reference sequence). The CDR3 coding sequence is TGCAGTGCTAGAGACGGGACTAGCCGGATGAACTACGAGCACTACTTC. Its translation is CSARDGTSRMNYEHYF.

As to this clonotype: It may be a read error: a sequence one base away is much more abundant. J is TRBJ1-2 and V is TRBV29-1; D is undetermined. Germline V gene lookup returns CDR1 SQVTM and CDR2 ANQGSEA. V lost 8 bases to trimming and J lost 8 bases, with 15 bases between them. This CDR3 has 11 amino acids. The CDR3, as DNA: TGCAGCATAAACCCGGAGGGCGGCTACACCTTC. It codes for CSINPEGGYTF.

Regarding this clonotype: A read error may account for a junction end that differs from germline. The chain joins TRBV14 to TRBJ2-2; possible D gene TRBD2, 5 bases. This CDR3 spans 16 amino acids. CDR1 and CDR2 from the germline V gene are SGHDN and FVKESK. CDR3 nucleotides: TGTGCCAGCAGCCAAGATCGGCTATCTCCCACCGGGGAACTGTTTTTT. It yields the protein CASSQDRLSPTGELFF. The variable domain in full, completed from reference TRBV14 and TRBJ2-2, reads EAGVTQFPSHSVIEKGQTVTLRCDPISGHDNLYWYRRVMGKEIKFLLHFVKESKQDESGMPNNRFLAERTGGTYSTLKVQPAELEDSGVYFCASSQDRLSPTGELFFGEGSRLTVL.

In regard to this clonotype: This likely comes from a read error, as the CDR3 has no conserved phenylalanine or tryptophan at its end. This chain joins TRBV11-2 and TRBJ2-1; a weak D match, TRBD2 (5 bases). Germline CDR1 is SGHAT and CDR2 is FQNNGV. This CDR3 is built from 14 residues. The CDR3 is CASSRVGGYDEQFI. The CDR3 nucleotides read TGTGCCAGCAGCCGGGTAGGAGGCTACGATGAGCAGTTCATC.

Comment on this clonotype: Mismatch with germline at one junction end may stem from a read error. The rearrangement uses TRBV6-1 and TRBJ1-4; D gene uncertain. Germline V gives CDR1 MNHNS, CDR2 SASEGT. The length of the CDR3 is 11 residues. CDR3 in amino acids: CASTSSERLFF. The CDR3 DNA reads TGTGCCAGCACCTCGAGTGAAAGACTGTTTTTT.

This clonotype came up a few times. The chain uses TRBV20-1 and TRBJ2-1; 7 nucleotides match TRBD2. Germline V lookup: CDR1 DFQATT, CDR2 SNEGSKA (reference sequence). The CDR3 consists of 17 residues. V dropped 0 bases and J dropped 8; count of bases not matched to a gene: 16. In DNA, the CDR3 is TGCAGTGCTAGAGATGGAGTGGCGGGAGCTGCGGTCTATGAGCAGTTCTTC. Translation gives CSARDGVAGAAVYEQFF.

Notes on this clonotype: Here the CDR3 omits its conserved ending phenylalanine or tryptophan, so a read error is the likely source. The V gene is TRBV11-2, the J gene TRBJ2-5; maybe TRBD2 (7 bases). The length of the CDR3 is 16 residues. Looked up from germline, CDR1 is SGHAT and CDR2 is FQNNGV. Trimming removed 9 bases from V and 7 bases from J, with 27 bases in between. The CDR3 protein is CASNSTMGGPKGTQYY. CDR3 in DNA: TGTGCCAGTAACTCCACAATGGGGGGGCCAAAGGGGACCCAGTACTAC.

As regards this clonotype: At one end, the junction sequence differs from germline, possibly due to a read error. CDR3 nucleotides: TGTGTCAGCACTCCAGGGAATAGAAACACCATATATTTT. Its protein product is CVSTPGNRNTIYF. V gene TRBV6-1 combines with J gene TRBJ1-3; a weak D match, TRBD1 (5 bases). This CDR3 is 13 amino acids long. CDR1 and CDR2 (germline): MNHNS, SASEGT.

Comment on this clonotype: The junction and the germline gene differ at one end; a read error may be behind it. The chain joins TRBV4-3 to TRBJ2-7, with unresolved D. This CDR3 contains 15 residues. Germline V CDR1 and CDR2: LGHNA, YSLEER. CDR3: CAISQEISPCREQYF. CDR3 nucleotide sequence: TGCGCCATCAGCCAAGAGATCTCACCGTGTCGAGAGCAGTACTTC.